Listed here are 4 T cell receptor beta chains from one sample, sequenced in a study of OX40 agonist ivuxolimab in advanced cancers. Repertoires were generated with immunoSEQ multiplex PCR, while TCRdb's copy carries only in-frame clones and drops some. The sample records 70,000 or so clones, approximately 89% being singletons. Sample: CD4+ or CD8+ T cells sorted from blood, taken in a trial of the OX40 agonist ivuxolimab. The receptors were sampled from an adult with an advanced solid tumor such as melanoma, head and neck, liver or kidney cancer.

The chain uses TRBV10-2 and TRBJ2-5; 8 bases line up with TRBD1. In germline, CDR1 is WSHSY, CDR2 SAAADI. The CDR3 is made up of 15 amino acids. V gave up 0 bases and J gave up 5 bases; unmatched junction bases: 5. The CDR3 is CASSESGTGVETQYF. The CDR3 DNA sequence: TGCGCCAGCAGTGAGTCCGGGACAGGCGTCGAGACCCAGTACTTC.

The gene calls are TRBV5-1 and TRBJ2-1, with D hard to call. The CDR3 is 13 amino acids. The V gene's germline CDR1 is SGHRS and CDR2 YFSETQ. Trimming stripped 0 bases from V and 6 bases from J, with 7 bases between. CDR3 loop: CASSLGGSNEQFF. As DNA, the CDR3 is TGCGCCAGCAGCTTGGGGGGATCCAATGAGCAGTTCTTC.

The CDR3 reads CASAEKYEQYF. CDR3 coding DNA: TGTGCCAGCGCCGAGAAGTACGAGCAGTACTTC. The rearrangement uses TRBV2 and TRBJ2-7; D remains ambiguous. Germline values: CDR1 SNHLY, CDR2 FYNNEI. The CDR3 extends over 11 amino acids. V was clipped by 8 bases and J by 4 bases, with 9 bases between them.

The V gene is TRBV21-1, the J gene TRBJ2-1; the tabulated D call, TRBD2, remains unverified against the DNA. TRBV21-1 corresponds to a pseudogene. The CDR3 is made up of 17 amino acids. CDR3 protein: CASSRGGGERSYNEQFF. In nucleotides, the CDR3 is TGTGCCAGCAGCCGCGGGGGAGGGGAGAGATCCTACAATGAGCAGTTCTTC.